Listed here is a single TCR beta chain. Antigen: not known. This table comes from immunoSEQ multiplex PCR, and its TCRdb copy is limited to in-frame clones, with some not included. Of almost 45,000 clones in the sample, about 72% are singletons; the top ten hold around an eighth. V lost 4 bases, J lost 6 bases, and 2 bases stayed unmatched. The CDR3 covers 15 residues. The germline gives CDR1 MRHNA, CDR2 SNTAGT. This entry comes from a study of cytotoxic CD8 clonotypes in ibrutinib-treated CLL. Whole-study context: There were, on average, approximately 250,000 productive templates and over 80,000 productive rearrangements per sample.

Findings and limits, study-wide: Treatment saw public clonotypes, which were uncommon, either contract or stay stable. Starting clonality was above that of age-matched healthy donors and tracked circulating CD8+ T-cell counts.

The V gene is TRBV6-4, the J gene TRBJ2-1, with 14 bases matching TRBD2. This specimen was PBMCs, taken after 12 months of ibrutinib treatment. The TCR originated in a human donor with chronic lymphocytic leukemia. The CDR3 region is CASSGGTSGSNEQFF. In DNA form, the CDR3 reads TGTGCCAGCAGTGGAGGGACTAGCGGGAGCAATGAGCAGTTCTTC.